The 23 T cell receptor beta chains below come from one sample, sequenced in a study of post-analysis software for immune sequencing data. Study-level points and caveats: The study found TRBV5-6, TRBV5-1 and TRBV20-1 among about five TRBV segments more frequent in patients than controls.

No antigen is known for these receptors. Unique molecular identifiers featured in each of the TCR beta cDNA libraries. TCRdb re-called the PCR reads through MiXCR, storing one row per CDR3 protein. Counted here are approximately 730,000 distinct CDR3 sequences, approximately 44% occurring once; the ten biggest clones make up roughly 5.2%. The sequencing sample was made of blood. These receptors originate from a girl aged 10-17 years with multiple sclerosis.

Comment on this clonotype: Sequence at one end of the junction differs from germline and may be a read error. The rearrangement links TRBV12-3 or TRBV12-4 to TRBJ2-1; D is unresolved. CDR3 length: 13 amino acids. The CDR3 DNA follows: TGTGCCAGCAGGTTAGGCGGAAACAATGAGCAGTTCTTC. This gives the protein CASRLGGNNEQFF.

The rearrangement uses TRBV20-1 and TRBJ2-7; the match to TRBD2 covers 10 bases. The assigned J gene may be wrong: the sequence end matches TRBJ2-1 better. The germline gives CDR1 DFQATT, CDR2 SNEGSKA (reference sequence). The CDR3 runs to 15 residues. CDR3 in amino acids: CSAAGRAGGPIEQFF. Written as DNA, the CDR3 is TGCAGTGCTGCGGGACGAGCGGGAGGGCCAATCGAGCAGTTCTTC.

This clonotype came up a few times. J is TRBJ1-2 and V is TRBV20-1; D possibly corresponds to TRBD1 (5 bases). The length of the CDR3 is 12 residues. Germline CDR1 DFQATT, CDR2 SNEGSKA (reference sequence). V was shortened by 1 base and J by 8 bases, with 11 bases between the two germline ends. CDR3 sequence (DNA): TGCAGTGCTAGAGCGGCAGACAGAGGCTACACCTTC. It encodes CSARAADRGYTF.

The genes are TRBV4-1 and TRBJ2-3; weak D call: TRBD1 (5 bases). V gave up 2 bases and J gave up 3 bases, with 9 bases separating them. CDR3 size: 14 residues. CDR1 and CDR2 (germline): MGHRA, YSYEKL. Here the CDR3 reads CASSQQGPTDTQYF. The DNA of the CDR3 is TGCGCCAGCAGCCAACAGGGCCCGACAGATACGCAGTATTTT.

V gene TRBV7-2 combines with J gene TRBJ2-7; 7 bases agree with TRBD2. The CDR3 spans 15 residues. With 0 bases clipped from V and 0 bases from J, the junction kept 2 bases outside the gene matches. CDR1 SGHTA and CDR2 FQGNSA come from the germline V gene. The CDR3 region has the DNA TGTGCCAGCAGCTTAGCAGGGACTAACTCCTACGAGCAGTACTTC. As protein: CASSLAGTNSYEQYF.

This clonotype was counted once. The chain uses TRBV12-3 or TRBV12-4 and TRBJ2-3; a possible D gene is TRBD1 (6 bases). This CDR3 is built from 11 residues. V lost 6 bases and J 11 bases, leaving 12 bases between the germline ends. The CDR3 protein is CASRTGPLQYF. CDR3 in DNA: TGTGCCAGCAGGACAGGACCCTTGCAGTATTTT.

This chain links TRBV7-2 with TRBJ1-4; no firm D call. The CDR3 extends over 15 amino acids. V lost 5 bases, J lost 4 bases, and 14 bases lay in between. Per the germline V gene, CDR1 is SGHTA and CDR2 is FQGNSA. The CDR3 nucleotides are TGTGCCAGCAGCCCAGCTCCGGTAGATAATGAAAAACTGTTTTTT. It codes for CASSPAPVDNEKLFF.

This clonotype occurred a few times. CDR3 loop: CAISTSAKDRQKEGYTF. CDR3 bases: TGTGCCATCAGTACGAGTGCCAAGGACAGACAGAAGGAAGGCTACACCTTC. The chain uses TRBV10-3 and TRBJ1-2; TRBD1 is a possible D gene (6 bases). V gave up 5 bases and J gave up 8 bases, with 27 bases separating them. Germline V CDR1 and CDR2: ENHRY, SYGVKD. This CDR3 is built from 17 residues.

The chain links TRBV12-3 or TRBV12-4 to TRBJ1-1, with 9 bases fitting TRBD1. The CDR3 consists of 14 residues. V shed 6 bases, J shed 5 bases, and the junction held 7 bases outside the gene matches. The CDR3 DNA is TGTGCCAGCAGGCTCACAGGGGGCGGAACTGAAGCTTTCTTT. As protein: CASRLTGGGTEAFF.

The chain uses TRBV7-6 and TRBJ2-7; D not resolved. The J call is doubtful: the DNA matches TRBJ2-5 better. The germline gives CDR1 SGHVS, CDR2 FNYEAQ. The CDR3 loop spans 16 amino acids. CDR3 nucleotide sequence: TGTGCCAGCAGCTTAGTGGAGACCAAAGGGTGGGAGACCCAGTACTTC. It codes for CASSLVETKGWETQYF.

In this sample, this clonotype turned up a few times. J is TRBJ2-5 and V is TRBV27; maybe TRBD2 (6 bases). This CDR3 is 18 amino acids long. Germline CDR1 reads MNHEY; CDR2 reads SMNVEV (reference sequence). Trimming removed 0 bases at V and 5 bases at J, with 22 bases between. CDR3 residues: CASSLSRGGADLGETQYF. The CDR3 DNA is TGTGCCAGCAGTTTATCGAGGGGCGGGGCGGATTTGGGGGAGACCCAGTACTTC.

The chain carries TRBV27 and TRBJ2-1; D gene unclear. With 5 bases removed from V and 5 bases from J, the gap between germline ends came to 7 bases. This CDR3 comprises 12 residues. Germline lookup yields CDR1 MNHEY and CDR2 SMNVEV (reference sequence). CDR3 protein: CASSGQDNEQFF. For the CDR3, the DNA is TGTGCCAGCAGTGGGCAAGACAATGAGCAGTTCTTC.

The chain uses TRBV10-3 and TRBJ2-3; tentatively, D is TRBD1 (6 bases). From germline, CDR1 is ENHRY and CDR2 SYGVKD. Trimming pared 10 bases from V and 1 base from J, leaving 12 bases between. CDR3 length: 13 residues. CDR3 sequence reads: CATRTEGTDTQYF. CDR3 in DNA: TGTGCCACCAGGACAGAAGGCACAGATACGCAGTATTTT.

This clonotype was seen a single time. The V and J genes are TRBV20-1 and TRBJ2-3; 8 bases fit TRBD2. The CDR3 extends over 15 amino acids. Germline V gene sequence: CDR1 DFQATT, CDR2 SNEGSKA (reference sequence). V dropped 6 bases and J dropped 5; count of bases not matched to a gene: 13. The CDR3 nucleotides are TGCAGTGCCCCACCTCTTAGCGGGGCGGGAGATACGCAGTATTTT. Translated: CSAPPLSGAGDTQYF.

This clonotype was picked up a small number of times. The chain recombines TRBV12-3 or TRBV12-4 with TRBJ1-1, with no clear D. CDR3 length equals 13 residues. The ends were cut back, 3 bases at V and 4 bases at J, with 9 bases in the middle. DNA for the CDR3: TGTGCCAGCAGTTTGGGGTTGCGCACTGAAGCTTTCTTT. Translating it yields CASSLGLRTEAFF.

The chain employs TRBV20-1 and TRBJ2-5, with a weak D call TRBD1 (5 bases). The J call is doubtful: the DNA matches TRBJ2-7 better. In germline, CDR1 is DFQATT, CDR2 SNEGSKA (reference sequence). The CDR3 spans 12 residues. DNA of the CDR3: TGCAGTGCTAGCCAGGGTGTCTACGAGCAGTACTTC. Translation gives CSASQGVYEQYF.

As to this clonotype: Relative to the germline gene, one junction end is altered; a read error may explain this. The rearrangement joins TRBV27 to TRBJ2-3; TRBD1 agrees at 7 bases. CDR1 is MNHEY and CDR2 is SMNVEV in the germline V gene (reference sequence). The CDR3 covers 15 residues. Written as DNA, the CDR3 is TGTGCCAGCAGCTTATCTGGACAGGGCACAGATACGCAGTATTTT. It translates to CASSLSGQGTDTQYF.

The chain uses TRBV5-1 and TRBJ2-1, with TRBD1 matching over 8 bases. CDR3 length: 16 residues. The V segment lost 4 bases and the J segment 2 bases; nucleotides outside the gene matches: 8. Germline lookup yields CDR1 SGHRS and CDR2 YFSETQ. The CDR3 DNA reads as TGCGCCAGCAGCATCACTGGACAGGGCACCTACAATGAGCAGTTCTTC. Its translation is CASSITGQGTYNEQFF.

The rearrangement links TRBV2 to TRBJ1-2; TRBD1 agrees at 7 bases. This CDR3 has 14 amino acids. J gave up 0 bases and V 6 bases, and 4 bases lay outside the gene matches. Germline CDR1 reads SNHLY; CDR2 reads FYNNEI. The CDR3 bases are TGTGCCAGCAGCAAGGACAGGCCTAACTATGGCTACACCTTC. Protein product: CASSKDRPNYGYTF.

This clonotype was recorded many times. The rearrangement links TRBV6-4 to TRBJ2-1, with TRBD2 matching 14 bases. The length of the CDR3 is 14 residues. Germline V lookup: CDR1 MRHNA, CDR2 SNTAGT. J gave up 7 bases and V 4 bases, and 0 bases lay outside the gene matches. CDR3 sequence (DNA): TGTGCCAGCAGTGGACTAGCGGGAGGGAATGAGCAGTTCTTC. This gives the protein CASSGLAGGNEQFF.

This chain joins TRBV24-1 and TRBJ1-2; 7 bases fit TRBD1. The germline V gene has CDR1 KGHDR and CDR2 SFDVKD. V lost 12 bases, J lost 3 bases, and 15 bases stayed unmatched. This CDR3 has 15 residues. The CDR3 here is CAPTPKGAQDYGYTF. The CDR3 DNA reads as TGTGCCCCGACGCCTAAGGGGGCGCAGGACTATGGCTACACCTTC.

This clonotype was recorded a few times. The rearrangement uses TRBV4-1 and TRBJ2-3; TRBD2 aligns across 9 bases. The length of the CDR3 is 17 residues. Germline V gene data show CDR1 as MGHRA and CDR2 as YSYEKL. The J segment lost 5 bases and the V segment lost 0 bases, leaving 9 bases of the junction unmatched. The CDR3 bases are TGCGCCAGCAGCCAAGATGGTAGCGGGAGTTACGGAGATACGCAGTATTTT. This encodes CASSQDGSGSYGDTQYF.

The chain is built from TRBV4-2 and TRBJ2-5, with D tentatively TRBD2 (6 bases). Germline V gene sequence: CDR1 LGHNA, CDR2 YNFKEQ. Trimming took off 1 base at V and 5 bases at J, with 20 bases between the two ends. This CDR3 has 17 residues. Here the CDR3 reads CASSQAMGDDGGETQYF. Written as DNA, the CDR3 is TGTGCCAGCAGCCAAGCTATGGGGGACGACGGGGGTGAGACCCAGTACTTC.